The 21 T cell receptor beta chains presented below share a single source sample, sequenced in a study of blood T cell repertoires in COVID-19. Sequencing used immunoSEQ multiplex PCR; TCRdb keeps in-frame clones, though not all of them. The table lists 350,000 or so clones, roughly 90% of them singletons, with about 6.5% in the top ten. Input material: peripheral blood. These receptor sequences come from a man younger than 30 with active or convalescent COVID-19.

Comments on this clone: A read error may account for a junction end that differs from germline. V gene TRBV18 combines with J gene TRBJ2-6; 8 bases are a match to TRBD1. The CDR3 is 15 residues long. The germline V gene has CDR1 KGHSH and CDR2 LQKENI. The CDR3 loop reads CASSPGQGWANVLTF. CDR3 sequence (DNA): TGTGCCAGCTCACCCGGACAGGGATGGGCCAACGTGCTGACTTTC.

The rearrangement joins TRBV28 to TRBJ2-7; weak D call: TRBD1 (5 bases). Trimming stripped 6 bases from V and 2 bases from J, with 20 bases between. The CDR3 is 16 amino acids. Per germline, CDR1 MDHEN and CDR2 SYDVKM. The CDR3 DNA is TGTGCCAGCAGAGGCCGAAACATCCAGGGAACCTACGAGCAGTACTTC. This translates into CASRGRNIQGTYEQYF.

The chain uses TRBV29-1 and TRBJ1-2, with D perhaps matching TRBD1 (5 bases). In germline, CDR1 is SQVTM, CDR2 ANQGSEA. This CDR3 is 14 amino acids long. V shed 3 bases and J shed 2 bases, with 13 bases lying between them. CDR3 residues: CSVEAGLFNYGYTF. CDR3 DNA: TGCAGCGTTGAGGCGGGACTCTTCAACTATGGCTACACCTTC.

V and J are TRBV28 and TRBJ2-3; 15 bases are shared with TRBD2. V was clipped by 3 bases and J by 3 bases; unmatched bases: 1. Per germline, CDR1 MDHEN and CDR2 SYDVKM. CDR3 length: 16 amino acids. In DNA form, the CDR3 reads TGTGCCAGCAGTTTTGGGACTAGCGGGGGGACAGATACGCAGTATTTT. Translated: CASSFGTSGGTDTQYF.

This clone showed up just a few times. The V call is TRBV19, the J call TRBJ2-1; D call uncertain. With 7 bases removed from V and 4 bases from J, the gap between germline ends came to 8 bases. The V gene's germline CDR1 is LNHDA and CDR2 SQIVND (reference sequence). This CDR3 region has 12 residues. The CDR3 region has the DNA TGTGCCAGTACCCGAGGTTACAATGAGCAGTTCTTC. It is translated as CASTRGYNEQFF.

The chain combines TRBV28 with TRBJ1-3; possible D gene TRBD1, 5 bases. The ends were cut back, 5 bases at V and 4 bases at J, with 9 bases in the middle. This CDR3 comprises 13 residues. Germline CDR1 reads MDHEN; CDR2 reads SYDVKM. CDR3 sequence reads: CASSLPGGNTIYF. CDR3 nucleotide sequence: TGTGCCAGCAGTCTTCCAGGGGGAAACACCATATATTTT.

The rearrangement links TRBV6-5 to TRBJ1-4; 9 nucleotides line up with TRBD1. From germline, CDR1 is MNHEY and CDR2 SVGAGI. CDR3 length: 14 amino acids. Trimming took 4 bases from V and 5 from J; bases not matched to a gene: 2. The CDR3 DNA reads TGTGCCAGCAGTTGGGGACAGGGAAATGAAAAACTGTTTTTT. Protein sequence: CASSWGQGNEKLFF.

V and J are TRBV11-2 and TRBJ1-2; possible D gene TRBD1, 5 bases. Germline loops: CDR1 SGHAT, CDR2 FQNNGV. The CDR3 loop spans 14 amino acids. V was cut by 0 bases and J by 6 bases, with 11 bases left in between. CDR3 bases: TGTGCCAGCAGCTTAGAACCGGACACCAATGGCTACACCTTC. Protein sequence: CASSLEPDTNGYTF.

This clone is a singleton in its sample. The rearrangement joins TRBV4-3 to TRBJ1-5; 12 bases match TRBD1. Germline V lookup: CDR1 LGHNA, CDR2 YSLEER. Unmatched junction bases numbered 3, after V lost 0 bases and J lost 6 bases. The CDR3 loop spans 16 amino acids. The CDR3 spells CASSQDAGQGAQPQHF. The CDR3 region has the DNA TGCGCCAGCAGCCAAGATGCGGGACAGGGGGCTCAGCCCCAGCATTTT.

The table lists this clone with a few counts. V is TRBV9 and J is TRBJ1-5, with a tentative D call TRBD1 (6 bases). The CDR3 has 15 amino acids. Germline assignment: CDR1 SGDLS and CDR2 YYNGEE. V shed 3 bases and J shed 6 bases, with 16 bases lying between them. The CDR3 sequence: CASSGGSGGGQPQHF. CDR3 bases: TGTGCCAGCAGCGGGGGTAGCGGGGGCGGTCAGCCCCAGCATTTT.

This chain uses TRBV5-1 with TRBJ1-2, with TRBD1 matching 11 bases. The CDR3 spans 14 residues. The ends lost 4 bases at V and 3 bases at J; junction bases unmatched: 2. Germline V gene lookup returns CDR1 SGHRS and CDR2 YFSETQ. For the CDR3, the DNA is TGCGCCAGCAGCCTGGGACAGGGGGACTATGGCTACACCTTC. It is translated as CASSLGQGDYGYTF.

The J gene is TRBJ2-5, the V gene TRBV13; 7 nucleotides line up with TRBD1. Germline lookup yields CDR1 PRHDT and CDR2 FYEKMQ (reference sequence). CDR3 size: 14 residues. V was pared by 6 bases and J by 3 bases, with 7 bases of the junction left unmatched. The CDR3 nucleotides read TGTGCCAGCAGGGTAGGGGGCGCGGAAGAGACCCAGTACTTC. It encodes CASRVGGAEETQYF.

This clone is medium-sized by share. The chain couples TRBV6-4 to TRBJ2-3; TRBD2 matches at 8 bases. This CDR3 is 13 amino acids long. Germline V gene lookup returns CDR1 MRHNA and CDR2 SNTAGT. The V gene end was trimmed by 6 bases and the J gene end by 2 bases; junction bases not matched to a gene: 1. The DNA for the CDR3 is TGTGCCAGCAGCGGGGGGGACACAGATACGCAGTATTTT. Residues: CASSGGDTDTQYF.

This clone has only one observation. This chain joins TRBV12-3 or TRBV12-4 and TRBJ2-7; 7 nucleotides agree with TRBD1. Trimming at V came to 6 bases and at J to 2 bases, leaving 4 bases not matched to a gene. The CDR3 spans 13 residues. In DNA, the CDR3 is TGTGCCAGCAGACTAACAGGGGCCTACGAGCAGTACTTC. Translation gives CASRLTGAYEQYF.

This chain uses TRBV5-4 with TRBJ1-2; D might be TRBD1 (5 bases). CDR1 SGHNT and CDR2 YYREEE come from the germline V gene (reference sequence). This CDR3 contains 18 residues. V was cut by 4 bases and J by 3 bases, with 25 bases left in between. CDR3 sequence reads: CASSDHRLDSDPYYGYTF. CDR3 in DNA: TGTGCCAGCAGCGACCACCGCTTAGACAGCGACCCATACTATGGCTACACCTTC.

The chain has TRBV19 and TRBJ1-5; D remains unclear. V gave up 7 bases and J gave up 2 bases, with 15 bases separating them. Germline-derived CDR1 and CDR2 are LNHDA and SQIVND (reference sequence). CDR3 length equals 15 residues. This CDR3 is CASTLEEGRNQPQHF. CDR3 nucleotide sequence: TGTGCCAGTACCTTGGAGGAGGGCCGCAATCAGCCCCAGCATTTT.

The chain employs TRBV14 and TRBJ1-2; D unclear. The CDR3 runs to 13 residues. Trimming removed 3 bases at V and 1 base at J, with 6 bases between. Germline V CDR1 and CDR2: SGHDN, FVKESK. The CDR3 sequence is CASSQQINYGYTF. CDR3 in DNA: TGTGCCAGCAGCCAGCAGATTAACTATGGCTACACCTTC.

This clone was observed once. The V call is TRBV7-2, the J call TRBJ2-1; maybe TRBD2 (7 bases). CDR1 is SGHTA and CDR2 is FQGNSA in the germline V gene. The germline V and J ends were trimmed by 5 bases and 10 bases, with 21 bases remaining between them. This CDR3 contains 15 residues. CDR3 residues: CASSPRHGGQQEQFF. DNA of the CDR3: TGTGCCAGCAGCCCCCGCCACGGGGGGCAGCAGGAGCAGTTCTTC.

This chain links TRBV2 with TRBJ2-1, with a possible D match to TRBD2 (6 bases). Germline loops: CDR1 SNHLY, CDR2 FYNNEI. The length of the CDR3 is 13 residues. Between the trimmed V and J ends, which lost 5 bases and 5 bases, there was a span of 10 bases. CDR3 bases: TGTGCCAGCAGTAGGACTATCGACAATGAGCAGTTCTTC. It is translated as CASSRTIDNEQFF.

The J gene is TRBJ2-7, the V gene TRBV6-2 or TRBV6-3, with 10 nucleotides matching TRBD1. The CDR3 is 15 amino acids. Trimming at V came to 4 bases and at J to 4 bases, leaving 7 bases not matched to a gene. CDR1 and CDR2 from the germline V gene are MNHEY and SVGEGT. The CDR3 region has the DNA TGTGCCAGCAGTTCGGCTGGACAGGGGGGGTACGAGCAGTACTTC. Translated, it gives CASSSAGQGGYEQYF.

This clone was found once. The chain is built from TRBV12-3 or TRBV12-4 and TRBJ1-5; D unclear. Trimming left V 7 bases short and J 5 bases short, with 12 bases between. This CDR3 has 13 amino acids. Written as DNA, the CDR3 is TGTGCCAGCACCGAAGGCGGGTATCAGCCCCAGCATTTT. Translation gives CASTEGGYQPQHF.